The following is a T cell receptor beta chain sequence with its context. Its antigen remains unidentified. Data came from immunoSEQ multiplex PCR; TCRdb stores just in-frame clones and leaves some out. The sample shows 45,000 to 60,000 clones, about 90% of them seen only once. Germline V lookup: CDR1 MNHNS, CDR2 SASEGT. The CDR3 is 14 residues long. V shed 6 bases and J shed 5 bases, with 16 bases lying between them. This entry comes from a study of graft-versus-host responses after intestinal transplantation. Regarding the study as a whole: An association linked early post-transplant HvG declines with peak circulating GvH clone levels.

The clonotype comes from a human donor who was the organ donor for an intestinal transplant. The material sequenced was unstimulated CD4+ T cells sorted from spleen or lymph node cells, taken before transplant. This chain uses TRBV6-1 with TRBJ1-2; tentatively, D is TRBD1 (5 bases). The CDR3 loop is CASRPGTASYGYTF. The CDR3 bases are TGTGCCAGCAGGCCTGGGACCGCGAGTTATGGCTACACCTTC.